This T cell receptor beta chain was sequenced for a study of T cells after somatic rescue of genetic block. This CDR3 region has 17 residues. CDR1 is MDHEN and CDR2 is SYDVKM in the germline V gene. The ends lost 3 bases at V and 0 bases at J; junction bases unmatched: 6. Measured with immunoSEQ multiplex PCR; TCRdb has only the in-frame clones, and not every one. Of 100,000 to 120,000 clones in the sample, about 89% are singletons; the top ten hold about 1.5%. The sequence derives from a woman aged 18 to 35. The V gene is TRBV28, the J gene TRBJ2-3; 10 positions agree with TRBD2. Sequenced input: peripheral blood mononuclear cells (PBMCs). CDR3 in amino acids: CASSFGSTSGSTDTQYF. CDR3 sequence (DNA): TGTGCCAGCAGTTTTGGGTCGACTAGCGGGAGCACAGATACGCAGTATTTT.